Listed here are 24 T cell receptor beta chains from one sample, sequenced in a study of control samples from healthy donors and cancer patients (dated by TCRdb to 2018 to 2021). Library method: the immunoSEQ multiplex PCR assay. This is the immuneACCESS table as TCRdb keeps it, with only in-frame sequences that have V and J called. A part of the clones is gone; compared with another copy, unresolved V genes explain less than half, and the rest is unexplained. This sample has about 120,000 clones in its table, and about 88% of those were observed once. Around 2.5% of the sample lies in the top ten. Sequenced sample: blood. These receptors all come from a woman between 65 and 79 years old in good health.

A single count supports this clone. The V and J genes are TRBV7-9 and TRBJ2-5; 9 nucleotides align to TRBD1. CDR1 SEHNR and CDR2 FQNEAQ come from the germline V gene (reference sequence). J was trimmed by 4 bases and V by 5 bases; bases with no gene match: 17. CDR3 size: 18 residues. The CDR3, as DNA: TGTGCCAGCAGCCGGACAGGGGTCTCCTCCGCGGGAGTAGAGACCCAGTACTTC. Its protein is CASSRTGVSSAGVETQYF.

The V call is TRBV6-5, the J call TRBJ1-1; D unresolved. The V gene lost 6 bases and the J gene lost 8 bases, with 10 bases spanning the gap. CDR3 length: 11 amino acids. Per germline, CDR1 MNHEY and CDR2 SVGAGI. CDR3 loop: CASSYTGEAFF. Written as DNA, the CDR3 is TGTGCCAGCAGCTACACGGGGGAAGCTTTCTTT.

This chain uses TRBV5-5 with TRBJ1-4; TRBD1 matches 7 bases. This CDR3 has 14 residues. V gave up 4 bases and J gave up 6 bases; unmatched junction bases: 6. Germline V gene sequence: CDR1 SGHKS, CDR2 YYEKEE (reference sequence). This chain's CDR3 is CASSQGQPDEKLFF. CDR3 nucleotides: TGTGCCAGCAGCCAGGGACAGCCAGATGAAAAACTGTTTTTT.

The J gene is TRBJ2-3, the V gene TRBV12-3 or TRBV12-4; D may match TRBD1 or TRBD2 (5 bases each). V gave up 8 bases and J gave up 0 bases, with 9 bases separating them. The length of the CDR3 is 13 residues. The CDR3 bases are TGTGCCAGCGAGGGGCAAAGCACAGATACGCAGTATTTT. As protein: CASEGQSTDTQYF.

This chain links TRBV6-5 with TRBJ1-1, with D unclear. V lost 0 bases and J lost 1, with 3 bases in between. Germline lookup yields CDR1 MNHEY and CDR2 SVGAGI. This CDR3 region has 13 residues. The CDR3: CASSYSTNTEAFF. CDR3 in DNA: TGTGCCAGCAGTTACTCCACGAACACTGAAGCTTTCTTT.

In nucleotides, the CDR3 is TGCGCCAGCAGCTTGGGAGTGGGCGGGGCGGCCGAAAAACTGTTTTTT. Protein product: CASSLGVGGAAEKLFF. The chain is built from TRBV5-1 and TRBJ1-4; D might be TRBD1 (5 bases). Germline-derived CDR1 and CDR2 are SGHRS and YFSETQ. The V and J ends lost 0 bases and 8 bases respectively, with 17 bases between them. The CDR3 contains 16 residues.

The chain uses TRBV6-1 and TRBJ1-4; D gene ambiguous. Trimming stripped 0 bases from V and 8 bases from J, with 16 bases between. From germline, CDR1 is MNHNS and CDR2 SASEGT. The CDR3 runs to 16 residues. CDR3: CASSEAPGQIGEKLFF. As DNA, the CDR3 is TGTGCCAGCAGTGAAGCGCCCGGTCAAATCGGCGAAAAACTGTTTTTT.

The chain employs TRBV5-1 and TRBJ2-2; 10 bases align to TRBD2. The CDR3 is 15 residues long. Trimming at V came to 1 base and at J to 6 bases, leaving 3 bases not matched to a gene. Germline-derived CDR1 and CDR2 are SGHRS and YFSETQ. CDR3 protein: CASSLTSGVPGELFF. The CDR3 coding sequence is TGCGCCAGCAGCTTGACTAGCGGGGTCCCCGGGGAGCTGTTTTTT.

This clone was detected a few times. This sequence joins TRBV5-1 and TRBJ1-2; TRBD1 might be the D (6 bases). The CDR3 sequence is 14 residues long. V lost 2 bases, J lost 4 bases, and 12 bases lay in between. The germline V gene has CDR1 SGHRS and CDR2 YFSETQ. The CDR3, as DNA: TGCGCCAGCAGCTTTGGAGGGGGGCTCTATGGCTACACCTTC. It codes for CASSFGGGLYGYTF. Complete variable domain (other parts from reference TRBV5-1 and TRBJ1-2): KAGVTQTPRYLIKTRGQQVTLSCSPISGHRSVSWYQQTPGQGLQFLFEYFSETQRNKGNFPGRFSGRQFSNSRSEMNVSTLELGDSALYLCASSFGGGLYGYTFGSGTRLTVV.

This clone was counted between two and nine times. The rearrangement links TRBV7-9 to TRBJ1-5; D unclear. V was shortened by 5 bases and J by 3 bases, with 11 bases between the two germline ends. The CDR3 spans 14 residues. Germline V lookup: CDR1 SEHNR, CDR2 FQNEAQ (reference sequence). The CDR3 sequence: CASSPSGPNQPQHF. The DNA for the CDR3 is TGTGCCAGCAGCCCCAGCGGGCCCAATCAGCCCCAGCATTTT.

The CDR3 is CSASAGTGAGQYF. The CDR3 DNA reads TGCAGTGCTAGTGCCGGGACAGGGGCTGGGCAGTACTTC. This chain links TRBV20-1 with TRBJ2-7, with 10 bases aligning to TRBD1. Trimming at V came to 3 bases and at J to 9 bases, leaving 8 bases not matched to a gene. This CDR3 comprises 13 residues. The germline CDR1 and CDR2 sequences are DFQATT and SNEGSKA (reference sequence).

This clone was counted between two and nine times. The rearrangement uses TRBV7-2 and TRBJ1-6, with D tentatively TRBD1 (5 bases). There are 16 residues in the CDR3. The germline V and J ends were trimmed by 5 bases and 11 bases, with 22 bases remaining between them. Germline assignment: CDR1 SGHTA and CDR2 FQGNSA. Written as DNA, the CDR3 is TGTGCCAGCAGCACCCCGGTAGGGGCAACGAGGCCACCCCTCCACTTT. The encoded protein is CASSTPVGATRPPLHF.

The chain recombines TRBV7-2 with TRBJ2-4; weak D call: TRBD2 (6 bases). The CDR3 sequence is 13 residues long. The germline V and J ends were trimmed by 1 base and 9 bases, with 10 bases remaining between them. The germline V gene has CDR1 SGHTA and CDR2 FQGNSA. Here the CDR3 reads CASSLEGGGIQYF. CDR3 sequence (DNA): TGTGCCAGCAGCTTAGAGGGAGGAGGCATTCAGTACTTC.

This clone was seen a single time. This chain joins TRBV5-6 and TRBJ1-1, with D unclear. Germline V gene lookup returns CDR1 SGHDT and CDR2 YYEEEE. The ends were cut back, 6 bases at V and 4 bases at J, with 25 bases in the middle. The CDR3 has 17 residues. The DNA of the CDR3 is TGTGCCAGCACCACCCTTATTCGGAAAGCCGAGAGCACTGAAGCTTTCTTT. Amino acid sequence: CASTTLIRKAESTEAFF.

The chain is built from TRBV5-5 and TRBJ2-5; 10 bases map to TRBD1. CDR3 length: 15 residues. The germline V gene encodes CDR1 SGHKS and CDR2 YYEKEE (reference sequence). V lost 3 bases and J lost 4; bases outside the gene matches: 6. Here the CDR3 reads CASSWGTGVSETQYF. CDR3 DNA: TGTGCCAGCAGCTGGGGGACAGGGGTTTCAGAGACCCAGTACTTC.

The rearrangement uses TRBV7-9 and TRBJ2-1, with 10 positions matching TRBD2. The CDR3 totals 15 residues. The germline gives CDR1 SEHNR, CDR2 FQNEAQ (reference sequence). V lost 3 bases, J lost 4 bases, and 3 bases stayed unmatched. The CDR3 sequence is CASSFLAGAYNEQFF. CDR3 nucleotide sequence: TGTGCCAGCAGCTTCCTAGCGGGGGCTTACAATGAGCAGTTCTTC.

The chain couples TRBV4-2 to TRBJ2-7; D is unclear. Germline assignment: CDR1 LGHNA and CDR2 YNFKEQ. This CDR3 has 15 amino acids. Trimming took 0 bases from V and 3 from J, leaving 12 bases between them. For the CDR3, the DNA is TGTGCCAGCAGCCAAGATCTGAGTTACGGCTACGAGCAGTACTTC. Translating it yields CASSQDLSYGYEQYF.

The rearrangement uses TRBV6-5 and TRBJ2-7, with TRBD1 identical over 8 bases. The CDR3 is 14 residues long. V gave up 11 bases and J gave up 9 bases; unmatched junction bases: 18. Germline V gene data show CDR1 as MNHEY and CDR2 as SVGAGI. The CDR3 here is CASRSQDRVFRQYF. Here the CDR3 DNA reads TGTGCCTCCCGCTCCCAGGACAGGGTTTTTCGGCAGTACTTC.

V usage is TRBV5-6 and J usage is TRBJ2-1; TRBD2 agrees at 9 bases. Germline V gene lookup returns CDR1 SGHDT and CDR2 YYEEEE. This CDR3 is 15 amino acids long. After removal of 3 bases from V and 4 bases from J, the junction contained 5 bases not matched to a gene. The chain's CDR3 is CASSSLAGPYNEQFF. DNA of the CDR3: TGTGCCAGCAGCTCCCTAGCGGGACCATACAATGAGCAGTTCTTC.

DNA for the CDR3: TGTGCCAGCAGTCGGGTGGGCGGGGCCGCCTACGAGCAGTACTTC. This translates into CASSRVGGAAYEQYF. The chain is built from TRBV6-5 and TRBJ2-7; D is perhaps TRBD2 (6 bases). Germline V gene lookup returns CDR1 MNHEY and CDR2 SVGAGI. This CDR3 region has 15 residues. Trimming pared 5 bases from V and 2 bases from J, leaving 16 bases between.

This chain joins TRBV5-1 and TRBJ1-4; D might be TRBD1 (6 bases). The CDR3 consists of 16 residues. V dropped 4 bases and J dropped 1 base, with 14 bases sitting between them. In germline, CDR1 is SGHRS, CDR2 YFSETQ. The CDR3: CASSLYQGRTNEKLFF. The DNA of the CDR3 is TGCGCCAGCAGCCTGTACCAGGGGAGAACTAATGAAAAACTGTTTTTT.

The V and J genes are TRBV7-2 and TRBJ1-6, with unresolved D. This CDR3 has 13 amino acids. Looked up from germline, CDR1 is SGHTA and CDR2 is FQGNSA. Between the trimmed V and J ends, which lost 3 bases and 10 bases, there was a span of 10 bases. CDR3 in amino acids: CASSLDRASPLHF. The CDR3, as DNA: TGTGCCAGCAGCTTGGATCGGGCGTCACCCCTCCACTTT.

The chain links TRBV2 to TRBJ2-7; 13 nucleotides agree with TRBD2. The CDR3 runs 15 residues. V lost 5 bases to trimming and J lost 7 bases; unmatched junction nucleotides: 8. CDR1 and CDR2 from the germline V gene are SNHLY and FYNNEI. The CDR3 spells CASSFGTSGEPEQYF. The CDR3 DNA sequence: TGTGCCAGCAGTTTCGGGACTAGCGGGGAACCGGAGCAGTACTTC.

This clone was recorded once. V gene TRBV9 combines with J gene TRBJ1-4; no firm D call. V dropped 2 bases and J dropped 5 bases, with 7 bases sitting between them. The CDR3 spans 13 residues. From germline, CDR1 is SGDLS and CDR2 YYNGEE. The chain's CDR3 is CASSVARNEKLFF. The CDR3 nucleotides are TGTGCCAGCAGCGTGGCAAGGAATGAAAAACTGTTTTTT.